Listed here are 21 T cell receptor beta chains from one sample, sequenced in a study of blood T cell repertoires in COVID-19. The method was immunoSEQ multiplex PCR; TCRdb's version includes in-frame clones alone and lacks a portion of them. The sample carries tens of thousands of clones, roughly 87% recorded once. Sequencing used peripheral blood. These receptors all stem from a woman of 80 years or more with active COVID-19.

The J gene is TRBJ1-3, the V gene TRBV6-5, with 10 bases lining up with TRBD1. There are 15 residues in the CDR3. Germline values: CDR1 MNHEY, CDR2 SVGAGI. V was clipped by 6 bases and J by 0 bases; unmatched bases: 2. The CDR3 DNA is TGTGCCAGCAGCCGGGACAGGGGCTCTGGAAACACCATATATTTT. Amino acid sequence: CASSRDRGSGNTIYF.

V and J are TRBV6-6 and TRBJ1-1; TRBD1 might be the D (5 bases). Germline V gene sequence: CDR1 MNHNY, CDR2 SVGAGI (reference sequence). This CDR3 region has 16 residues. V was trimmed by 4 bases and J by 1 base, leaving 16 bases between them. This chain's CDR3 is CASSSPKTATNTEAFF. DNA of the CDR3: TGTGCCAGCAGTTCCCCCAAGACAGCGACGAACACTGAAGCTTTCTTT.

V and J are TRBV28 and TRBJ2-2; D remains unclear. There are 15 residues in the CDR3. V was cut by 3 bases and J by 1 base, with 9 bases left in between. CDR1 is MDHEN and CDR2 is SYDVKM in the germline V gene. CDR3 sequence: CASSLSPLNTGELFF. As DNA, the CDR3 is TGTGCCAGCAGTTTGAGTCCCTTGAACACCGGGGAGCTGTTTTTT.

The rearrangement uses TRBV7-2 and TRBJ1-3; a weak D match, TRBD1 (5 bases). Germline-derived CDR1 and CDR2 are SGHTA and FQGNSA. The CDR3 contains 13 residues. V lost 5 bases to trimming and J lost 4 bases, with 9 bases between them. In DNA form, the CDR3 reads TGTGCCAGCAGCCCCAGGGTGGGAAACACCATATATTTT. Amino acids: CASSPRVGNTIYF.

This rearrangement joins TRBV19 to TRBJ1-4, with D perhaps TRBD1 (6 bases). With 8 bases removed from V and 0 bases from J, the gap between germline ends came to 13 bases. CDR1 is LNHDA, CDR2 SQIVND, per germline (reference sequence). This CDR3 has 15 residues. CDR3: CASSGQTATNEKLFF. CDR3 nucleotides: TGTGCCAGTTCAGGACAGACAGCAACTAATGAAAAACTGTTTTTT.

The chain is built from TRBV10-3 and TRBJ2-3; 11 nucleotides align to TRBD2. J gave up 2 bases and V 3 bases, and 7 bases lay outside the gene matches. CDR3 length equals 17 residues. Germline CDR1 is ENHRY and CDR2 is SYGVKD. The CDR3 spells CAISEFSSGGPTDTQYF. The CDR3 region has the DNA TGTGCCATCAGTGAATTTTCTAGCGGGGGGCCCACAGATACGCAGTATTTT.

The chain is built from TRBV6-2 or TRBV6-3 and TRBJ2-3; 10 nucleotides agree with TRBD2. Unmatched junction bases numbered 7, after V lost 5 bases and J lost 2 bases. In germline, CDR1 is MNHEY, CDR2 SVGEGT. The length of the CDR3 is 16 residues. The CDR3 spells CASSRGLADYTDTQYF. CDR3 DNA: TGTGCCAGCAGTCGCGGACTAGCGGACTACACAGATACGCAGTATTTT.

The chain links TRBV28 to TRBJ1-5; the D gene is possibly TRBD1 (5 bases). CDR3 length equals 14 residues. With 5 bases removed from V and 1 base from J, the gap between germline ends came to 9 bases. Germline loops: CDR1 MDHEN, CDR2 SYDVKM. CDR3 DNA sequence: TGTGCCAGCAGTAACAGGCGGAGCAATCAGCCCCAGCATTTT. It codes for CASSNRRSNQPQHF. The variable domain in full, with the rest retrieved from reference TRBV28 and TRBJ1-5, is DVKVTQSSRYLVKRTGEKVFLECVQDMDHENMFWYRQDPGLGLRLIYFSYDVKMKEKGDIPEGYSVSREKKERFSLILESASTNQTSMYLCASSNRRSNQPQHFGDGTRLSIL.

This rearrangement joins TRBV7-2 to TRBJ2-3, with D unclear. The CDR3 contains 14 residues. Trimming took off 7 bases at V and 2 bases at J, with 13 bases between the two ends. Germline values: CDR1 SGHTA, CDR2 FQGNSA. In DNA form, the CDR3 reads TGTGCCAGCAACATACAGTCCTCCACAGATACGCAGTATTTT. Protein sequence: CASNIQSSTDTQYF.

The chain is built from TRBV6-2 or TRBV6-3 and TRBJ2-5; TRBD2 aligns across 15 bases. Germline loops: CDR1 MNHEY, CDR2 SVGEGT. Trimming took 5 bases from V and 2 from J; bases not matched to a gene: 9. The length of the CDR3 is 18 residues. The CDR3 nucleotides are TGTGCCAGCAGTCCCGGGACTAGCGGGGGGCAACAGCAAGAGACCCAGTACTTC. Amino acid sequence: CASSPGTSGGQQQETQYF.

The chain combines TRBV5-4 with TRBJ2-7, with D possibly TRBD2 on 6 matching bases. The germline CDR1 and CDR2 sequences are SGHNT and YYREEE (reference sequence). The CDR3 runs to 13 residues. V lost 7 bases and J 7 bases, leaving 18 bases between the germline ends. For the CDR3, the DNA is TGTGCCAGCGCAGCGGGTTTGGCGAGGGAGCAGTACTTC. Amino acids: CASAAGLAREQYF.

The rearrangement uses TRBV7-2 and TRBJ1-5, with TRBD1 as a possible D gene (5 bases). Germline V gene sequence: CDR1 SGHTA, CDR2 FQGNSA. V lost 1 base and J lost 7, with 14 bases in between. The CDR3 contains 15 residues. The CDR3 is CASSLGGGHAQPQHF. The CDR3 bases are TGTGCCAGCAGCTTAGGGGGGGGTCATGCACAGCCCCAGCATTTT.

This clone is a singleton in its sample. The chain carries TRBV30 and TRBJ2-5, with D possibly matching TRBD1 (6 bases). This CDR3 comprises 15 residues. Germline CDR1 is GTSNPN and CDR2 is SVGIG (reference sequence). The germline V and J ends were trimmed by 3 bases and 5 bases, with 19 bases remaining between them. The CDR3 nucleotides read TGTGCCTGGAGATCGGGTAGGGGGTCTCGCGAGACCCAGTACTTC. This sequence encodes CAWRSGRGSRETQYF.

V usage is TRBV30 and J usage is TRBJ1-1; TRBD1 agrees at 12 bases. This CDR3 comprises 14 residues. Germline-derived CDR1 and CDR2 are GTSNPN and SVGIG (reference sequence). Germline trimming cut 3 bases from V and 2 bases from J; bases unmatched to any gene: 1. CDR3 sequence: CAWRGTGGNTEAFF. In nucleotides, the CDR3 is TGTGCCTGGAGAGGGACAGGGGGCAACACTGAAGCTTTCTTT.

This chain links TRBV7-9 with TRBJ1-6, with D possibly being TRBD1 (5 bases). Germline CDR1 reads SEHNR; CDR2 reads FQNEAQ (reference sequence). The CDR3 contains 14 residues. Trimming took 1 base from V and 6 from J, leaving 7 bases between them. The CDR3 here is CASSLGQSNSPLHF. The CDR3 region has the DNA TGTGCCAGCAGCTTAGGACAGAGTAATTCACCCCTCCACTTT.

The CDR3 protein is CASSLQIGTDTQYF. For the CDR3, the DNA is TGTGCCAGCAGCTTACAGATCGGCACAGATACGCAGTATTTT. This chain connects TRBV7-2 to TRBJ2-3; D gene unclear. Trimming left V 2 bases short and J 1 base short, with 7 bases between. The CDR3 has 14 residues. Germline-derived CDR1 and CDR2 are SGHTA and FQGNSA.

CDR3 residues: CASSSLPGGDNEQFF. The CDR3 bases are TGTGCCAGCAGTTCACTTCCAGGGGGAGACAATGAGCAGTTCTTC. The rearrangement uses TRBV27 and TRBJ2-1; 7 bases are shared with TRBD1. This CDR3 has 15 amino acids. The germline gives CDR1 MNHEY, CDR2 SMNVEV (reference sequence). V lost 4 bases and J lost 5; bases outside the gene matches: 8.

The chain links TRBV24-1 to TRBJ2-1; D remains unclear. Trimming stripped 5 bases from V and 5 bases from J, with 6 bases between. CDR3 length: 12 amino acids. Germline V gene lookup returns CDR1 KGHDR and CDR2 SFDVKD. The DNA for the CDR3 is TGTGCCACCAGTGCCCTTAACAATGAGCAGTTCTTC. It yields the protein CATSALNNEQFF.

This chain connects TRBV5-1 to TRBJ2-3, with TRBD2 identical over 7 bases. Losses at the gene ends were 4 bases for V and 4 bases for J; bases not matched to a gene: 12. Germline-derived CDR1 and CDR2 are SGHRS and YFSETQ. The CDR3 contains 16 residues. CDR3 DNA sequence: TGCGCCAGCAGCCCGGGAGGAGGGCCCCAGTCAGATACGCAGTATTTT. Residues: CASSPGGGPQSDTQYF.

The rearrangement uses TRBV6-6 and TRBJ1-1; possibly TRBD1 for D (6 bases). With 5 bases removed from V and 0 bases from J, the gap between germline ends came to 19 bases. This CDR3 is built from 17 residues. The germline gives CDR1 MNHNY, CDR2 SVGAGI (reference sequence). This chain's CDR3 is CASSRKGQLMMNTEAFF. CDR3 in DNA: TGTGCCAGCAGTCGAAAAGGACAGCTTATGATGAACACTGAAGCTTTCTTT.

The chain has TRBV14 and TRBJ2-1; D may be TRBD2 (6 bases). The CDR3 consists of 14 residues. With 4 bases removed from V and 4 bases from J, the gap between germline ends came to 11 bases. The germline gives CDR1 SGHDN, CDR2 FVKESK. CDR3 DNA: TGTGCCAGCAGCCCACAGACTAGATACAATGAGCAGTTCTTC. Amino acids: CASSPQTRYNEQFF.